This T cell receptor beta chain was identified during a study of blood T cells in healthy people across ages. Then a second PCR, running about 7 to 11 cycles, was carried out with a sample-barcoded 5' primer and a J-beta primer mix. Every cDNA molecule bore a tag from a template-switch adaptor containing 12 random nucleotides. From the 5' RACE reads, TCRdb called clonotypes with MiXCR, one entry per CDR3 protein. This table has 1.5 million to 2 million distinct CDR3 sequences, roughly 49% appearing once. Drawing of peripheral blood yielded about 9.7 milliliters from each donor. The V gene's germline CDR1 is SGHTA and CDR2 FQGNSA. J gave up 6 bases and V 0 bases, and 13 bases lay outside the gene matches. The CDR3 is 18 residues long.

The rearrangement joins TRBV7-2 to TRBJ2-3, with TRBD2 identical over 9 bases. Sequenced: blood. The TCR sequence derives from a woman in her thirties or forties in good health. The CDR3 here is CASSLALGLAQRPDTQYF. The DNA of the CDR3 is TGTGCCAGCAGCTTAGCACTAGGACTAGCGCAACGCCCCGATACGCAGTATTTT.